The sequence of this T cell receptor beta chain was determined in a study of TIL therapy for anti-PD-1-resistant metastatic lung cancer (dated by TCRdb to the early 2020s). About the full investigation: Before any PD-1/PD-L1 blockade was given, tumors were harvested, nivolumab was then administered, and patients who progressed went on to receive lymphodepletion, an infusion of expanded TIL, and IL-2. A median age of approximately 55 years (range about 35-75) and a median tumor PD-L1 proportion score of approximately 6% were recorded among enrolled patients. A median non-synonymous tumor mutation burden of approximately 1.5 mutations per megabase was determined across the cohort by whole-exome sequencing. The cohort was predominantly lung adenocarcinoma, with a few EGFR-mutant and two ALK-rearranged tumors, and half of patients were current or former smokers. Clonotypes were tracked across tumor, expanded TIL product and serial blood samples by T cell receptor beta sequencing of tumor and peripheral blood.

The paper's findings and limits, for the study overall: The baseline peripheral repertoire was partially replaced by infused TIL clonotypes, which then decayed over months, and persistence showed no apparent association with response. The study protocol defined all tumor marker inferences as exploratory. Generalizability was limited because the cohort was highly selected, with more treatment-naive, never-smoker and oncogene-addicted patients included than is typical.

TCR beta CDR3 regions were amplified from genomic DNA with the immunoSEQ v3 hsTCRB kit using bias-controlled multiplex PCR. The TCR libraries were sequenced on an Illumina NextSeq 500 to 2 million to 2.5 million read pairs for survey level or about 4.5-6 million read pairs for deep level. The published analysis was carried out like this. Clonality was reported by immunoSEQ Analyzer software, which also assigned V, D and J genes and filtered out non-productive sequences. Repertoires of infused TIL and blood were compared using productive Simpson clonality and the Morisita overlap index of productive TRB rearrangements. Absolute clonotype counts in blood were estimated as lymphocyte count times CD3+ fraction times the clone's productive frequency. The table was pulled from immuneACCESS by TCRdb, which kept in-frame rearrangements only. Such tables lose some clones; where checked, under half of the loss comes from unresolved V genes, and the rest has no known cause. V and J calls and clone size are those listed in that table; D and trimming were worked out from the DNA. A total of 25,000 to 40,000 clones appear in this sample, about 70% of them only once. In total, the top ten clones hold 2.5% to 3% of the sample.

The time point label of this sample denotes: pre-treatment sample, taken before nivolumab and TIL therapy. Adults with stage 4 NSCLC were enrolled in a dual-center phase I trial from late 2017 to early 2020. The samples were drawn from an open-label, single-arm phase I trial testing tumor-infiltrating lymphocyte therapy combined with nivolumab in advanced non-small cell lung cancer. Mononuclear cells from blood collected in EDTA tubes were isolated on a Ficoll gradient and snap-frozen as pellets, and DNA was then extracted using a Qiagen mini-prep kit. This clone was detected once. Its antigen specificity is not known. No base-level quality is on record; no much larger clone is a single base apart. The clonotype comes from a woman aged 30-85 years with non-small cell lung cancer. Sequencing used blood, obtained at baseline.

The CDR3 loop reads CASRPIATGELFF. Here is the DNA: TGTGCCAGCCGTCCTATTGCCACCGGGGAGCTGTTTTTT. The rearranged segments are TRBV2 and TRBJ2-2; the D gene assignment is ambiguous. The cysteine opens and the phenylalanine closes a CDR3 of 13 amino acids. The entry retains the CDR3 DNA only, 39 bases that are in frame from base 1. Looking up the germline V gene yields CDR1 SNHLY and CDR2 FYNNEI. V and J are truncated by 8 bases and 4 bases respectively, leaving an intervening sequence of 11 bases.